This entry is about one TCR beta chain. No antigen is known for it. The CDR3 extends over 14 amino acids. V dropped 2 bases and J dropped 5; count of bases not matched to a gene: 3. Per germline, CDR1 SEHNR and CDR2 FQNEAQ (reference sequence). Clones were sequenced by immunoSEQ multiplex PCR, and TCRdb holds only the in-frame ones, with some missing. The sample has 410,000 or so clones; around 92% are singletons. Treatment reported: some 20 received Ad26.COV2.S at low or high dose, single or two shots; 5 received placebo; per-sample allocation not given. All samples were drawn on day 63, counting from the first vaccine or placebo injection. This entry comes from a study of Ad26.COV2.S vaccination and SARS-CoV-2 variants. Across the study: Donor was one of the participants in the Ad26.COV2.S arm of the COV1001 trial.

Study outcomes and limitations: The TCR-based breadth and depth measures might underestimate overall T cell responses.

The chain is built from TRBV7-9 and TRBJ2-7; 10 positions agree with TRBD1. Sequencing used peripheral blood, obtained in a trial of Ad26.COV2.S vaccine versus placebo. This TCR was sampled from a person between 18 and 65 years old who received the Ad26.COV2.S COVID-19 vaccine or a placebo. CDR3 nucleotide sequence: TGTGCCAGCAGCTTACTGGACAGGGGGAACGAGCAGTACTTC. Its protein is CASSLLDRGNEQYF.